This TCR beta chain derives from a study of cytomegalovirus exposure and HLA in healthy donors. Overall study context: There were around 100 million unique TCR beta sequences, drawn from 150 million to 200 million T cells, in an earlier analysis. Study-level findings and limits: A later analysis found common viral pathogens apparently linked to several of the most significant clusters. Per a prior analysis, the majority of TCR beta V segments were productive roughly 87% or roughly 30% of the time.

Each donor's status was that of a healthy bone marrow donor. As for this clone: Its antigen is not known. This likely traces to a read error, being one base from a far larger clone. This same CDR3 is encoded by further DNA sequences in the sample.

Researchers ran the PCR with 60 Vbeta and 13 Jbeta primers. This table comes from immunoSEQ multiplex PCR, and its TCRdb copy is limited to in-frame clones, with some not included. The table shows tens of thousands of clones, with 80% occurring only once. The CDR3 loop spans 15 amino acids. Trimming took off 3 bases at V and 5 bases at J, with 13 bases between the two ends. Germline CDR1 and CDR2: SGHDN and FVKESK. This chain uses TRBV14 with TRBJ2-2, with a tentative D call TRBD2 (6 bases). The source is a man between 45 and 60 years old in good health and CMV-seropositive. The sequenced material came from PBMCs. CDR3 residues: CASSHTGTVTGELFF. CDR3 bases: TGTGCCAGCAGCCACACCGGGACTGTTACCGGGGAGCTGTTTTTT. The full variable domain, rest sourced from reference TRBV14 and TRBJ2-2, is EAGVTQFPSHSVIEKGQTVTLRCDPISGHDNLYWYRRVMGKEIKFLLHFVKESKQDESGMPNNRFLAERTGGTYSTLKVQPAELEDSGVYFCASSHTGTVTGELFFGEGSRLTVL.